This T cell receptor (beta chain) came from a study of cytomegalovirus exposure and HLA in healthy donors. Study findings and constraints: A few of the chains that were CMV-associated were confirmed in vitro to be specific for CMV antigens. There were some public TCRs occurring in many donors, but most TCR sequences were rare.

The length of the CDR3 is 15 residues. Trimming removed 4 bases from V and 5 bases from J; junction bases left unmatched: 8. Germline V gene data show CDR1 as MNHEY and CDR2 as SMNVEV (reference sequence). TCRdb's copy holds only in-frame clones and misses some; the assay was immunoSEQ multiplex PCR. The sample consists of tens of thousands of clones, 90% to 97% of them appearing once. With respect to this clone: The antigen is not known.

The sequence was obtained from a woman between 18 and 30 years old in good health and CMV-seronegative. This chain connects TRBV27 to TRBJ2-5, with 9 bases that match TRBD1. Sequencing was performed on PBMCs. The CDR3 here is CASSWGTGRAETQYF. The CDR3 nucleotides are TGTGCCAGCAGTTGGGGGACAGGGCGGGCGGAGACCCAGTACTTC.